The 27 T cell receptor beta chains in this list originate from one sample, sequenced in a study of Ad26.COV2.S vaccination and SARS-CoV-2 variants. TCRdb's copy holds only in-frame clones and misses some; the assay was immunoSEQ multiplex PCR. The table lists fewer than 800,000 clones, about 89% of them singletons. Indicated treatment: around 19 received Ad26.COV2.S at low or high dose, single or two shots; 5 received placebo; per-sample allocation not given. Sampling occurred on day 63 after the first vaccine or placebo injection. The material was peripheral blood, obtained in a trial of Ad26.COV2.S vaccine versus placebo. The source of these receptors is a person between 18 and 65 years old who received the Ad26.COV2.S COVID-19 vaccine or a placebo.

The chain joins TRBV18 to TRBJ2-7, with D possibly called TRBD1 or TRBD2 (5 bases each). Trimming removed 3 bases from V and 6 bases from J, with 12 bases in between. Germline CDR1 and CDR2: KGHSH and LQKENI. The CDR3 contains 13 residues. The CDR3 coding sequence is TGTGCCAGCTCACCCCCTTTGAGGGGCGAGCAGTACTTC. Residues: CASSPPLRGEQYF.

V usage is TRBV12-3 or TRBV12-4 and J usage is TRBJ1-1, with D possibly TRBD1 on 5 matching bases. The CDR3 has 13 amino acids. V was clipped by 6 bases and J by 4 bases, with 12 bases between them. The CDR3 nucleotides read TGTGCCAGCAGGGAAACAGGTAGCACTGAAGCTTTCTTT. The encoded protein is CASRETGSTEAFF.

This clone turned up a few times. The chain combines TRBV7-8 with TRBJ1-5; TRBD1 is a possible D gene (5 bases). Trimming removed 5 bases at V and 7 bases at J, with 15 bases between. This CDR3 is 14 amino acids long. CDR1 and CDR2 (germline): SGHVS, FQNEAQ. The CDR3 sequence is CASSPRSGGQPQHF. The CDR3 DNA follows: TGTGCCAGCAGCCCGAGGTCGGGGGGGCAGCCCCAGCATTTT.

The V gene is TRBV7-9, the J gene TRBJ2-2; 8 bases agree with TRBD2. V lost 8 bases and J lost 5; bases outside the gene matches: 7. This CDR3 is 14 amino acids long. The V gene's germline CDR1 is SEHNR and CDR2 FQNEAQ (reference sequence). Written as DNA, the CDR3 is TGTGCCAGCTCGGGACTAGGGGGGACCGGGGAGCTGTTTTTT. It translates to CASSGLGGTGELFF.

V is TRBV23-1 and J is TRBJ1-3; D possibly corresponds to TRBD1 (5 bases). TRBV23-1 is an open reading frame whose function is uncertain. V was cut by 5 bases and J by 0 bases, with 14 bases left in between. The CDR3 contains 16 residues. CDR3 sequence (DNA): TGCGCCAGCAGTGAAACGGGGCGGAGCTCTGGAAACACCATATATTTT. Protein: CASSETGRSSGNTIYF.

The chain is built from TRBV10-2 and TRBJ2-5; D uncertain. The length of the CDR3 is 12 residues. Germline CDR1 is WSHSY and CDR2 is SAAADI. The V end was cut by 6 bases, the J end by 5 bases, with 10 bases between. The CDR3 sequence is CASRGPTETQYF. The DNA for the CDR3 is TGCGCCAGCAGAGGGCCCACGGAGACCCAGTACTTC.

V gene TRBV18 combines with J gene TRBJ1-3; D remains ambiguous. CDR1 and CDR2 from the germline V gene are KGHSH and LQKENI. The CDR3 is made up of 15 amino acids. Trimming left V 2 bases short and J 8 bases short, with 16 bases between. The CDR3 DNA follows: TGTGCCAGCTCACCATGGAGGCGCGACGGGGACACCATATATTTT. This gives the protein CASSPWRRDGDTIYF. The full variable domain, completed using reference TRBV18 and TRBJ1-3, is NAGVMQNPRHLVRRRGQEARLRCSPMKGHSHVYWYRQLPEEGLKFMVYLQKENIIDESGMPKERFSAEFPKEGPSILRIQQVVRGDSAAYFCASSPWRRDGDTIYFGEGSWLTVV.

The rearrangement links TRBV5-6 to TRBJ1-5; perhaps TRBD1 as D (6 bases). V was shortened by 1 base and J by 5 bases, with 7 bases between the two germline ends. Germline CDR1 and CDR2: SGHDT and YYEEEE. This CDR3 is 13 amino acids long. The CDR3 loop reads CASSLRGHQPQHF. CDR3 nucleotide sequence: TGTGCCAGCAGCTTGCGGGGGCATCAGCCCCAGCATTTT.

V and J are TRBV6-5 and TRBJ1-2; D is ambiguous. The CDR3 is made up of 13 amino acids. V was pared by 2 bases and J by 2 bases, with 6 bases between. Germline loops: CDR1 MNHEY, CDR2 SVGAGI. As DNA, the CDR3 is TGTGCCAGCAGTTACCTCGGGAACTATGGCTACACCTTC. As protein: CASSYLGNYGYTF.

The J gene is TRBJ2-7, the V gene TRBV19; perhaps TRBD1 as D (6 bases). Trimming took 4 bases from V and 6 from J, leaving 16 bases between them. From germline, CDR1 is LNHDA and CDR2 SQIVND (reference sequence). CDR3 length: 14 residues. This chain's CDR3 is CASSTDRSTGEQYF. CDR3 coding DNA: TGTGCCAGTAGTACTGACAGGTCCACCGGCGAGCAGTACTTC.

The chain uses TRBV20-1 and TRBJ1-1; a weak D match, TRBD1 (5 bases). Trimming shortened V by 3 bases and J by 1 base, and 9 bases separated the two germline ends. The CDR3 sequence is 13 residues long. In germline, CDR1 is DFQATT, CDR2 SNEGSKA (reference sequence). The CDR3 sequence is CSASSRENTEAFF. The CDR3 bases are TGCAGTGCTAGTTCCAGGGAGAACACTGAAGCTTTCTTT.

The V gene is TRBV7-6, the J gene TRBJ2-3, with no clear D. Trimming shortened V by 5 bases and J by 0 bases, and 15 bases separated the two germline ends. The CDR3 runs 16 residues. CDR1 and CDR2 from the germline V gene are SGHVS and FNYEAQ. The CDR3 region is CASSPGRWRSTDTQYF. The CDR3 DNA reads as TGTGCCAGCAGCCCAGGAAGGTGGCGGAGCACAGATACGCAGTATTTT.

This chain connects TRBV18 to TRBJ1-1; tentatively, D is TRBD1 (5 bases). CDR1 and CDR2 from the germline V gene are KGHSH and LQKENI. This CDR3 comprises 13 residues. V was shortened by 0 bases and J by 6 bases, with 8 bases between the two germline ends. CDR3 bases: TGTGCCAGCTCACCACCATGGGGCGCTGAAGCTTTCTTT. This gives the protein CASSPPWGAEAFF.

The gene calls are TRBV18 and TRBJ1-4; perhaps TRBD1 as D (5 bases). CDR3 length equals 15 residues. CDR1 KGHSH and CDR2 LQKENI come from the germline V gene. V was shortened by 2 bases and J by 8 bases, with 15 bases between the two germline ends. The CDR3 DNA sequence: TGTGCCAGCTCACCATACTCAGGGACGAACGAAAAACTGTTTTTT. It translates to CASSPYSGTNEKLFF.

V usage is TRBV13 and J usage is TRBJ2-3; 8 bases fit TRBD2. The germline V gene encodes CDR1 PRHDT and CDR2 FYEKMQ (reference sequence). CDR3 length: 15 amino acids. V was clipped by 5 bases and J by 4 bases; unmatched bases: 8. The CDR3 nucleotides read TGTGCCAGCAGCCCCGGGACTAGTTTTGCAGATACGCAGTATTTT. Translation gives CASSPGTSFADTQYF.

Details on this clone: The junction and the germline gene differ at one end; a read error may be behind it. This chain uses TRBV3-1 (or the pseudogene TRBV3-2) with TRBJ2-7; 9 bases match TRBD2. The CDR3 is 13 residues long. Per germline, CDR1 LGHDT and CDR2 YNNKEL (reference sequence). This chain's CDR3 is CASSQALSGSRSF. The CDR3 bases are TGTGCCAGCAGCCAAGCCCTTAGCGGGAGCAGATCCTTC.

This clone was seen once. The V gene is TRBV27, the J gene TRBJ2-5; D tentatively fits TRBD1 or TRBD2 (6 bases each). Deletions cut 3 bases from V and 5 bases from J, with 16 bases between. The CDR3 covers 15 residues. Germline CDR1 and CDR2: MNHEY and SMNVEV (reference sequence). CDR3 bases: TGTGCCAGCAGTTTGGAGGGGGGCCAGGGGGAGACCCAGTACTTC. Translated: CASSLEGGQGETQYF.

V gene TRBV7-2 combines with J gene TRBJ1-1, with TRBD1 matching 9 bases. CDR1 and CDR2 (germline): SGHTA, FQGNSA. The CDR3 sequence is 15 residues long. V shed 5 bases and J 4 bases; nucleotides not matched to a gene: 8. CDR3 DNA sequence: TGTGCCAGCAGCCCAAGGGACAGGGTTGCCACTGAAGCTTTCTTT. Translation gives CASSPRDRVATEAFF. Full variable domain (missing parts from reference TRBV7-2 and TRBJ1-1): GAGVSQSPSNKVTEKGKDVELRCDPISGHTALYWYRQSLGQGLEFLIYFQGNSAPDKSGLPSDRFSAERTGGSVSTLTIQRTQQEDSAVYLCASSPRDRVATEAFFGQGTRLTVV.

The chain carries TRBV2 and TRBJ1-5, with unresolved D. The V and J ends lost 4 bases and 7 bases respectively, with 17 bases between them. CDR3 length: 15 residues. From germline, CDR1 is SNHLY and CDR2 FYNNEI. CDR3 sequence (DNA): TGTGCCAGCAGTGGAATGGTTAGGGTAGGCCAGCCCCAGCATTTT. Its translation: CASSGMVRVGQPQHF.

This chain connects TRBV29-1 to TRBJ2-1; D not resolved. Trimming left V 6 bases short and J 2 bases short, with 14 bases between. Germline assignment: CDR1 SQVTM and CDR2 ANQGSEA. The CDR3 has 14 amino acids. The CDR3 DNA reads TGCAGCGTGGAACGGTGGGCGACCTACAATGAGCAGTTCTTC. Protein: CSVERWATYNEQFF.

The rearrangement uses TRBV7-2 and TRBJ2-7; D possibly corresponds to TRBD1 (6 bases). Germline V CDR1 and CDR2: SGHTA, FQGNSA. The CDR3 has 15 amino acids. Trimming took 1 base from V and 2 from J, leaving 12 bases between them. CDR3 DNA: TGTGCCAGCAGCTTAGAGGCAGGGGTTCCCTACGAGCAGTACTTC. Protein: CASSLEAGVPYEQYF.

About this clone: The identical CDR3 is also encoded by other nucleotide sequences in the sample. The chain joins TRBV5-1 to TRBJ1-1; a weak D match, TRBD1 (6 bases). Germline V CDR1 and CDR2: SGHRS, YFSETQ. This CDR3 has 13 residues. Trimming took off 2 bases at V and 3 bases at J, with 8 bases between the two ends. DNA of the CDR3: TGCGCCAGCAGCTTACAGGGTCACACTGAAGCTTTCTTT. Protein sequence: CASSLQGHTEAFF.

In this sample, this clone turned up once. The chain combines TRBV6-5 with TRBJ2-7; D gene uncertain. Trimming stripped 10 bases from V and 6 bases from J, with 10 bases between. The germline V gene encodes CDR1 MNHEY and CDR2 SVGAGI. This CDR3 contains 10 residues. The chain's CDR3 is CATNPGEQYF. The CDR3 nucleotides read TGTGCCACCAACCCCGGCGAGCAGTACTTC.

The CDR3 here is CASRTSVNQETQYF. The CDR3 DNA reads TGTGCCAGTAGGACTAGCGTAAATCAGGAGACCCAGTACTTC. The V and J genes are TRBV5-4 and TRBJ2-5, with 9 bases lining up with TRBD2. The CDR3 sequence is 14 residues long. Germline V gene sequence: CDR1 SGHNT, CDR2 YYREEE (reference sequence). Trimming took 8 bases from V and 5 from J; bases not matched to a gene: 10.

This rearrangement joins TRBV4-2 to TRBJ2-1; D is unclear. This CDR3 region has 11 residues. Trimming took off 7 bases at V and 8 bases at J, with 9 bases between the two ends. Germline CDR1 LGHNA, CDR2 YNFKEQ. The CDR3 coding sequence is TGTGCCAGCACCTCCGGGTATGAGCAGTTCTTC. It codes for CASTSGYEQFF.

The rearrangement uses TRBV4-3 and TRBJ2-7; 13 bases are shared with TRBD2. The V gene end was trimmed by 4 bases and the J gene end by 9 bases; junction bases not matched to a gene: 6. From germline, CDR1 is LGHNA and CDR2 YSLEER. This CDR3 has 14 amino acids. The DNA of the CDR3 is TGCGCCAGCAGCCCGGGACTAGCGGGGACCGGGCAGTACTTC. It encodes CASSPGLAGTGQYF.

The chain is built from TRBV18 and TRBJ2-7; tentatively, D is TRBD1 or TRBD2 (5 bases each). CDR3 size: 15 residues. Trimming cost V 3 bases and J 6 bases, with 18 bases left between them. CDR1 and CDR2 (germline): KGHSH, LQKENI. CDR3 protein: CASSPGRLGVAEQYF. In nucleotides, the CDR3 is TGTGCCAGCTCACCGGGACGTCTGGGGGTCGCCGAGCAGTACTTC.